The 30 T cell receptor beta chains below were found in one sample sequenced in a study of cytomegalovirus exposure and HLA in healthy donors. The PCR made use of 60 Vbeta and 13 Jbeta primers. TCRdb's copy holds only in-frame clones and misses some; the assay was immunoSEQ multiplex PCR. The profile shows around 140,000 clones, over 70% of them singletons. The sample taken for sequencing was PBMCs. The source of these receptors is a man between 40 and 49 years old in good health and CMV-seronegative.

This clone was counted once. The chain is built from TRBV6-8 and TRBJ2-3, with TRBD1 identical over 7 bases. The CDR3 spans 19 residues. V lost 1 base, J lost 0 bases, and 13 bases stayed unmatched. Germline V gene data show CDR1 as MNHGY and CDR2 as SAAAGT. CDR3 in amino acids: CASSYWPQRDRVSTDTQYF. In DNA, the CDR3 is TGTGCCAGCAGTTACTGGCCCCAGAGGGACAGAGTTAGCACAGATACGCAGTATTTT.

The chain employs TRBV9 and TRBJ2-2; the D is unclear. V lost 0 bases and J 7 bases, leaving 4 bases between the germline ends. There are 12 residues in the CDR3. Germline CDR1 is SGDLS and CDR2 is YYNGEE. CDR3: CASSVGNGELFF. The CDR3, as DNA: TGTGCCAGCAGCGTAGGTAACGGGGAGCTGTTTTTT.

This clone appeared once. The chain is built from TRBV7-8 and TRBJ2-5; a weak D match, TRBD1 (6 bases). The CDR3 covers 15 residues. V was shortened by 1 base and J by 4 bases, with 13 bases between the two germline ends. Germline V CDR1 and CDR2: SGHVS, FQNEAQ. The CDR3 coding sequence is TGTGCCAGCAGCTTAGTTGGTACAGGGAGAGAGACCCAGTACTTC. Protein sequence: CASSLVGTGRETQYF.

This clone was recorded once. The chain couples TRBV6-5 to TRBJ2-7, with TRBD1 identical over 7 bases. The junction had 5 bases not matched to a gene; V was cut back by 6 bases and J by 3 bases. This CDR3 has 13 amino acids. Germline lookup yields CDR1 MNHEY and CDR2 SVGAGI. CDR3 nucleotide sequence: TGTGCCAGCAGCCTTGACAGGGACTACGAGCAGTACTTC. This sequence encodes CASSLDRDYEQYF.

The V call is TRBV7-9, the J call TRBJ2-5, with D unresolved. Deletions cut 2 bases from V and 1 base from J, with 5 bases between. CDR1 SEHNR and CDR2 FQNEAQ come from the germline V gene (reference sequence). The CDR3 covers 13 residues. This CDR3 is CASSLQIQETQYF. The CDR3 nucleotides read TGTGCCAGCAGCTTACAGATCCAAGAGACCCAGTACTTC.

V gene TRBV6-5 combines with J gene TRBJ1-4; TRBD1 might be the D (6 bases). The CDR3 length is 13 residues. Per the germline V gene, CDR1 is MNHEY and CDR2 is SVGAGI. The V end was cut by 5 bases, the J end by 8 bases, with 12 bases between. Here the CDR3 DNA reads TGTGCCAGCAGTACCAGGGGTTTGGAAAAACTGTTTTTT. Amino acid sequence: CASSTRGLEKLFF.

This chain uses TRBV27 with TRBJ1-5; 7 bases line up with TRBD1. This CDR3 has 17 residues. Trimming at V came to 2 bases and at J to 0 bases, leaving 7 bases not matched to a gene. The germline V gene encodes CDR1 MNHEY and CDR2 SMNVEV (reference sequence). The CDR3 DNA reads as TGTGCCAGCAGTTTAACCCTCTACAGGGGTAGCAATCAGCCCCAGCATTTT. It is translated as CASSLTLYRGSNQPQHF.

The chain links TRBV5-4 to TRBJ2-7, with D possibly TRBD1 on 7 matching bases. V gave up 3 bases and J gave up 1 base, with 14 bases separating them. Germline V gives CDR1 SGHNT, CDR2 YYREEE (reference sequence). The CDR3 is 15 amino acids. As DNA, the CDR3 is TGTGCCAGCAGCTCGCGGGACAGTGCGTCCTACGAGCAGTACTTC. It specifies CASSSRDSASYEQYF.

This sequence joins TRBV2 and TRBJ2-1; the match to TRBD2 covers 14 bases. V lost 6 bases and J lost 0; bases outside the gene matches: 4. The V gene's germline CDR1 is SNHLY and CDR2 FYNNEI. The CDR3 spans 17 residues. The CDR3: CASRGGTSGGSYNEQFF. CDR3 sequence (DNA): TGTGCCAGCAGGGGGGGGACTAGCGGGGGCTCCTACAATGAGCAGTTCTTC.

A single count supports this clone. The chain has TRBV27 and TRBJ2-5; TRBD2 aligns across 14 bases. The V segment lost 6 bases and the J segment 2 bases; nucleotides outside the gene matches: 5. The CDR3 spans 16 residues. Germline V lookup: CDR1 MNHEY, CDR2 SMNVEV (reference sequence). The CDR3 DNA sequence: TGTGCCAGCAGCTCCGGGACTAGCGGGGGTCAAGAGACCCAGTACTTC. Amino acids: CASSSGTSGGQETQYF.

This chain uses TRBV6-5 with TRBJ1-2, with D perhaps matching TRBD1 (6 bases). The CDR3 extends over 13 amino acids. Germline CDR1 MNHEY, CDR2 SVGAGI. The germline V and J ends were trimmed by 5 bases and 5 bases, with 12 bases remaining between them. CDR3 amino acids: CASSVTGAYGYTF. CDR3 sequence (DNA): TGTGCCAGCAGTGTGACAGGAGCTTATGGCTACACCTTC.

The genes are TRBV6-6 and TRBJ1-2; D is undetermined. The germline gives CDR1 MNHNY, CDR2 SVGAGI (reference sequence). V shed 7 bases and J shed 0 bases, with 12 bases lying between them. CDR3 size: 14 residues. The CDR3: CASNKSGSNYGYTF. The CDR3 region has the DNA TGTGCCAGCAACAAAAGCGGGTCTAACTATGGCTACACCTTC.

V gene TRBV6-6 combines with J gene TRBJ1-1, with D perhaps TRBD1 (5 bases). V was trimmed by 2 bases and J by 7 bases, leaving 8 bases between them. The V gene's germline CDR1 is MNHNY and CDR2 SVGAGI (reference sequence). This CDR3 has 12 amino acids. This CDR3 reads CASSYATDEAFF. The CDR3 DNA is TGTGCCAGCAGTTACGCGACAGATGAAGCTTTCTTT.

This clone was observed a few times. The chain employs TRBV19 and TRBJ2-1; 9 bases match TRBD1. The germline gives CDR1 LNHDA, CDR2 SQIVND (reference sequence). The CDR3 extends over 11 amino acids. J was trimmed by 6 bases and V by 11 bases; bases with no gene match: 2. CDR3 coding DNA: TGTGCCGTACAGGGGGCCAATGAGCAGTTCTTC. Protein sequence: CAVQGANEQFF.

V and J are TRBV7-8 and TRBJ2-4; 7 bases agree with TRBD1. This CDR3 region has 14 residues. CDR1 and CDR2 from the germline V gene are SGHVS and FQNEAQ. V lost 1 base and J lost 7; bases outside the gene matches: 4. The CDR3 reads CASSLGPRGNIQYF. The CDR3 DNA reads TGTGCCAGCAGCTTAGGTCCCAGGGGGAACATTCAGTACTTC.

The rearrangement links TRBV2 to TRBJ2-5; D may be TRBD1 (6 bases). The DNA matches TRBJ2-7 better at its end, which makes the J call doubtful. Germline CDR1 reads SNHLY; CDR2 reads FYNNEI. The CDR3 loop spans 13 amino acids. Here the CDR3 reads CASSEQGLNEQYF. CDR3 DNA sequence: TGTGCCAGCAGTGAACAGGGGCTGAACGAGCAGTACTTC.

The V and J genes are TRBV5-1 and TRBJ2-7; possible D gene TRBD1, 6 bases. CDR1 is SGHRS and CDR2 is YFSETQ in the germline V gene. CDR3 length: 16 residues. Trimming took off 4 bases at V and 3 bases at J, with 20 bases between the two ends. The CDR3: CASSLEGSTGIYEQYF. The CDR3, as DNA: TGCGCCAGCAGCCTGGAAGGCTCGACAGGTATCTACGAGCAGTACTTC. Together with reference TRBV5-1 and TRBJ2-7, the CDR3 gives the full variable domain: KAGVTQTPRYLIKTRGQQVTLSCSPISGHRSVSWYQQTPGQGLQFLFEYFSETQRNKGNFPGRFSGRQFSNSRSEMNVSTLELGDSALYLCASSLEGSTGIYEQYFGPGTRLTVT.

The chain combines TRBV6-1 with TRBJ2-5, with D tentatively TRBD2 (5 bases). Germline V gene data show CDR1 as MNHNS and CDR2 as SASEGT. The germline V and J ends were trimmed by 4 bases and 1 base, with 10 bases remaining between them. The CDR3 totals 14 residues. CDR3 amino acids: CASSVGGSQETQYF. The DNA for the CDR3 is TGTGCCAGCAGTGTTGGAGGTTCCCAAGAGACCCAGTACTTC.

This clone was recorded once. This chain connects TRBV11-2 to TRBJ1-5; D not resolved. This CDR3 has 15 amino acids. Between the trimmed V and J ends, which lost 1 base and 2 bases, there was a span of 9 bases. Germline CDR1 and CDR2: SGHAT and FQNNGV. DNA for the CDR3: TGTGCCAGCAGCTTAGCGTCTCAGGGCAATCAGCCCCAGCATTTT. Translation: CASSLASQGNQPQHF.

The chain joins TRBV7-2 to TRBJ2-3; TRBD2 matches at 12 bases. Germline V gives CDR1 SGHTA, CDR2 FQGNSA. The CDR3 has 15 amino acids. The junction had 9 bases not matched to a gene; V was cut back by 3 bases and J by 11 bases. The DNA for the CDR3 is TGTGCCAGCAGCTTCAGACTAGCGGGGGATGTTAGGCAGTATTTT. Amino acids: CASSFRLAGDVRQYF.

The V and J genes are TRBV19 and TRBJ1-3; D gene uncertain. The CDR3 has 14 amino acids. CDR1 and CDR2 from the germline V gene are LNHDA and SQIVND (reference sequence). V gave up 7 bases and J gave up 0 bases, with 10 bases separating them. In nucleotides, the CDR3 is TGTGCCAGTAAGTTGCTGGCCTCTGGAAACACCATATATTTT. Translating gives CASKLLASGNTIYF.

The chain uses TRBV29-1 and TRBJ1-1; D is possibly TRBD1 (6 bases). Germline V gives CDR1 SQVTM, CDR2 ANQGSEA. V lost 7 bases and J 2 bases, leaving 17 bases between the germline ends. This CDR3 has 14 amino acids. The CDR3 loop is CSALGAGINTEAFF. CDR3 sequence (DNA): TGCAGCGCCTTGGGGGCAGGGATAAACACTGAAGCTTTCTTT. Using reference TRBV29-1 and TRBJ1-1 for the parts outside the CDR3, the full variable domain is SAVISQKPSRDICQRGTSLTIQCQVDSQVTMMFWYRQQPGQSLTLIATANQGSEATYESGFVIDKFPISRPNLTFSTLTVSNMSPEDSSIYLCSALGAGINTEAFFGQGTRLTVV.

This clone was found a few times. V is TRBV6-1 and J is TRBJ2-7; 7 nucleotides match TRBD1. The junction had 8 bases not matched to a gene; V was cut back by 4 bases and J by 2 bases. There are 15 residues in the CDR3. Germline CDR1 MNHNS, CDR2 SASEGT. The DNA of the CDR3 is TGTGCCAGCAGTGTAGCAGGGGGTTTCCCCTACGAGCAGTACTTC. Translated: CASSVAGGFPYEQYF.

Worth noting for this clone: Germline and junction disagree at one end, which may indicate a read error. At the DNA level, this CDR3 is encoded by other sequences in the same sample as well. This rearrangement joins TRBV7-9 to TRBJ1-5; D is uncertain. This CDR3 region has 13 residues. Germline V gene lookup returns CDR1 SEHNR and CDR2 FQNEAQ (reference sequence). CDR3 region: CASSLDQDQPQHF. CDR3 DNA: TGCGCCAGCAGCTTAGATCAGGATCAGCCCCAGCATTTT.

The J gene is TRBJ1-2, the V gene TRBV10-1; 7 bases fit TRBD1. The CDR3 totals 13 residues. Unmatched junction bases numbered 6, after V lost 6 bases and J lost 5 bases. Germline CDR1 reads WNHNN; CDR2 reads SYGVQD (reference sequence). The CDR3 DNA is TGCGCCAGCAGCTTGGACAGGATTTATGGCTACACCTTC. It translates to CASSLDRIYGYTF.

V is TRBV5-6 and J is TRBJ2-5, with 8 bases lining up with TRBD2. The CDR3 loop spans 14 amino acids. Germline assignment: CDR1 SGHDT and CDR2 YYEEEE. Trimming cost V 3 bases and J 7 bases; bases outside gene matches: 8. Written as DNA, the CDR3 is TGTGCCAGCAGCTCGCGGGGGGCCCTCGGGACCCAGTACTTC. This sequence encodes CASSSRGALGTQYF. Full variable domain (outside the CDR3, taken from reference TRBV5-6 and TRBJ2-5): DAGVTQSPTHLIKTRGQQVTLRCSPKSGHDTVSWYQQALGQGPQFIFQYYEEEERQRGNFPDRFSGHQFPNYSSELNVNALLLGDSALYLCASSSRGALGTQYFGPGTRLLVL.

This chain links TRBV30 with TRBJ2-7, with TRBD1 matching 7 bases. This CDR3 region has 15 residues. The germline CDR1 and CDR2 sequences are GTSNPN and SVGIG (reference sequence). J lost 3 bases, V lost 2 bases, and 10 bases had no gene match. The CDR3 loop reads CAWSTIQGLIYEQYF. The CDR3 coding sequence is TGTGCCTGGAGTACCATACAGGGGCTCATCTACGAGCAGTACTTC.

This clone was detected a few times. The rearrangement joins TRBV5-1 to TRBJ1-4; no definite D call. Trimming took 0 bases from V and 4 from J, leaving 4 bases between them. The CDR3 loop spans 13 amino acids. Germline loops: CDR1 SGHRS, CDR2 YFSETQ. CDR3 sequence: CASSLGHNEKLFF. CDR3 sequence (DNA): TGCGCCAGCAGCTTGGGACATAATGAAAAACTGTTTTTT. Variable domain in full (rest from reference TRBV5-1 and TRBJ1-4): KAGVTQTPRYLIKTRGQQVTLSCSPISGHRSVSWYQQTPGQGLQFLFEYFSETQRNKGNFPGRFSGRQFSNSRSEMNVSTLELGDSALYLCASSLGHNEKLFFGSGTQLSVL.

The gene calls are TRBV7-7 and TRBJ2-5, with a tentative D call TRBD1 (6 bases). The ends were cut back, 4 bases at V and 5 bases at J, with 14 bases in the middle. This CDR3 is 14 amino acids long. In germline, CDR1 is SSHAT, CDR2 FNYEAQ (reference sequence). The CDR3 reads CASSSSHRVETQYF. In nucleotides, the CDR3 is TGTGCCAGCAGCTCGTCCCACAGGGTTGAGACCCAGTACTTC.

This chain links TRBV5-3 with TRBJ1-2, with TRBD1 matching over 10 bases. TRBV5-3 is an ORF, and what it does is uncertain. The CDR3 length is 17 residues. V shed 5 bases and J 0 bases; nucleotides not matched to a gene: 10. The CDR3 reads CARSSCPGQGPNYGYTF. CDR3 DNA: TGTGCCAGAAGTTCATGTCCGGGACAGGGGCCTAACTATGGCTACACCTTC.